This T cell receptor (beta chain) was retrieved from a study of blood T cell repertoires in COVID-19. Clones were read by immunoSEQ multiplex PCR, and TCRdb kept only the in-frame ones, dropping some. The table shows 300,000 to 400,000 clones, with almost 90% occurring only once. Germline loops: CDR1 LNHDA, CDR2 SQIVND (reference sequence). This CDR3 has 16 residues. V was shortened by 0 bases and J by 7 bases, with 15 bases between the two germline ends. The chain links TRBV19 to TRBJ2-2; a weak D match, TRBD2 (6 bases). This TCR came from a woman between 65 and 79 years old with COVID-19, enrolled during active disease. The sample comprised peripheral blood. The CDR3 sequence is CASSIEGPRRGGELFF. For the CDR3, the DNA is TGTGCCAGTAGTATAGAAGGGCCCCGGCGGGGCGGGGAGCTGTTTTTT.